This is a list of T cell receptor beta chains from one sample in a study of T cells in Graves' hyperthyroidism and ophthalmopathy. TCRdb independently ran MiXCR on the multiplex PCR reads; one entry per CDR3 protein. The sample records 300,000 to 400,000 distinct CDR3 sequences, about 20% being singletons. The sample was blood. The receptors here all came from a woman aged 45 to 65 with Graves' hyperthyroidism. Each CDR3 is given with its conserved first and last residue. Fields, in order: D gene, J gene, V gene, clone size, CDR3 DNA, CDR3 protein. D genes are given only for firm matches. Some rows have no size entry. The others give once, few or many, or a class for an expanded clone.

>-|TRBJ2-5|TRBV5-5|-
TGTGCCAGCAGCAGGGGGACTCTGGGAGAGACCCAGTACTTC
CASSRGTLGETQYF
>-|TRBJ2-7|TRBV29-1|-
TGCAGTCGGAGGGGCTGCTACGAGCAGTACTTC
CSRRGCYEQYF
>TRBD2|TRBJ2-2|TRBV15|many
TGTGCCACCAGCTTGGACCGACTAGCGGGAGTCGGGGGGGATACCGGGGAGCTGTTTTTT
CATSLDRLAGVGGDTGELFF
>-|TRBJ2-5|TRBV20-1|many
TGCAGTGCCCAGCAGGATGATACCTTAGAAGAGACCCAGTACTTC
CSAQQDDTLEETQYF
>-|TRBJ2-5|TRBV2|few
TGTGCCAGCAGTTGGACAGCCAGCCAAGAGACCCAGTACTTC
CASSWTASQETQYF
>-|TRBJ2-5|TRBV4-1|few
TGCGCCAGCAGCCACCCCCTTCGTGGAGAGACCCAGTACTTC
CASSHPLRGETQYF
>-|TRBJ1-5|TRBV24-1|many
TGTGCCACAAGCGGAACGGGCAATCAGCCCCAGCATTTT
CATSGTGNQPQHF
>TRBD2|TRBJ2-7|TRBV29-1|-
TGCAGCGTTGAGTACTGGTCCGGGACTAGCGGGAGCGAGCAGTACTTC
CSVEYWSGTSGSEQYF
>-|TRBJ2-1|TRBV7-6|few
TGTGCCAGCAGCTTAGAGGTGGCGAATGAGCAGTTCTTC
CASSLEVANEQFF
>-|TRBJ1-6|TRBV2|once
TGTGCCAGCAGTGAACGGGCAACAGAAATCCCCAATTCACCCCTCCACTTT
CASSERATEIPNSPLHF
>-|TRBJ1-2|TRBV20-1|many
TGCAGTGCTAGAGCCACAGGAGAGCGGGATCACACCTTC
CSARATGERDHTF
>TRBD1|TRBJ2-7|TRBV27|-
TGTGCCAGCACCCCGGACAGGGACTACGAGCAGTACTTC
CASTPDRDYEQYF
>TRBD1|TRBJ2-7|TRBV28|-
TGTGCCAGCAGTTCCTTCCGGGACAGCTACAATGAGCAGTACTTC
CASSSFRDSYNEQYF
>TRBD2|TRBJ2-1|TRBV20-1|many
TGCAGTGCTAGAGAGGGAGGGACGAATGAGCAGTTCTTC
CSAREGGTNEQFF
>-|TRBJ1-2|TRBV11-2|many
TGTGCCAGCAGCACACAACCCGGGACGGCCACCTATGGCTACACCTTC
CASSTQPGTATYGYTF
>TRBD2|TRBJ2-1|TRBV4-1|-
TGCGCCAGCAGCCAGGTACTAGCGGGGGCCACAATGAGTCAGTTCTTC
CASSQVLAGATMSQFF
>-|TRBJ1-2|TRBV12-3/TRBV12-4|many
TGTGCCAGCAGTTCGCAATCTAAATACAACTATGGCTACACCTTC
CASSSQSKYNYGYTF
>-|TRBJ2-3|TRBV5-4|-
TGTGCCAGCAGCTTGGTGGGGGTGACAGATACGCAGTATTTT
CASSLVGVTDTQYF
>TRBD2|TRBJ2-3|TRBV4-1|-
TGCGCCAGCAGCCAAGATCCTGCGGGGGGAAACACAGATACGCAGTATTTT
CASSQDPAGGNTDTQYF
>TRBD2|TRBJ2-3|TRBV20-1|-
TGCAGTGCTAGAGAACTAGCGGGACTCAGAGATACGCAGTATTTT
CSARELAGLRDTQYF
>-|TRBJ2-5|TRBV5-1|-
TGCGCCAGCAGGCGCAACGCGGGGGCCCAAGAGACCCAGTACTTC
CASRRNAGAQETQYF
>TRBD2|TRBJ2-3|TRBV20-1|many
TGCAGTGCCCGGGGGGGAGCGGGGGTCACAGATACGCAGTATTTT
CSARGGAGVTDTQYF
>-|TRBJ1-1|TRBV5-1|few
TGCGCCAGCAGCTTGGGACAGGATAGGACTGAAGCTTTCTTT
CASSLGQDRTEAFF
>-|TRBJ2-3|TRBV7-6|-
TGTGCCAGCAGCTTTTCGTCGGGGGGCATTACAGATACGCAGTATTTT
CASSFSSGGITDTQYF
>TRBD2|TRBJ2-1|TRBV2|many
TGTGCCAGCAGAGTTGTCCTAGCGGACTACAATGAGCAGTTCTTC
CASRVVLADYNEQFF
>-|TRBJ1-1|TRBV10-3|many
TGTGCCATCAGTGAGTTACAGGGAACGGGTGAAGCTTTCTTT
CAISELQGTGEAFF
>-|TRBJ2-4|TRBV7-9|few
TGTGCCAGCAACCCTTTCATTCAGGGGGGGGCCAAAAACATTCAGTACTTC
CASNPFIQGGAKNIQYF
>TRBD1|TRBJ1-2|TRBV6-6|-
TGTGCCAGCAGTTACTCGGACAGGGATGGCTACACCTTC
CASSYSDRDGYTF
>-|TRBJ1-3|TRBV5-1|-
TGCGCCAGCAGCCTAAAGACGGGGGATGGAAACACCATATATTTT
CASSLKTGDGNTIYF
>-|TRBJ2-1|TRBV11-2|many
TGTGCCAGCAGCTTAGTCACAGGGTTGTATGAGCAGTTCTTC
CASSLVTGLYEQFF
>TRBD1|TRBJ2-3|TRBV7-6|few
TGTGCCAGCAGCTTAGGTCGGACAGGGGTTAATGTGGATACGCAGTATTTT
CASSLGRTGVNVDTQYF
>TRBD1|TRBJ1-1|TRBV28|few
TGTGCCAGCGGATCCGGGACAGGGGTGACTGAAGCTTTCTTT
CASGSGTGVTEAFF
>-|TRBJ1-5|TRBV15|many
TGTGCCACCAGCAGCCAGGGAAGTGCAGAGTCTAGCAATCAGCCCCAGCATTTT
CATSSQGSAESSNQPQHF
>TRBD1|TRBJ1-1|TRBV7-8|many
TGTGCCAGCAGCTGGACAGGGGGGGATATTTCAGGCACTGAAGCTTTCTTT
CASSWTGGDISGTEAFF
>TRBD1|TRBJ1-2|TRBV12-5|-
TGTGCTAGTGACTCCAAGTGGGGACAGGGGGCAGACTATGGCTACACCTTC
CASDSKWGQGADYGYTF
>-|TRBJ2-3|TRBV2|many
TGTGCCAGCAGAAGGACTTACGCGGGGGATACGCAGTATTTT
CASRRTYAGDTQYF
>-|TRBJ2-2|TRBV12-3/TRBV12-4|once
TGTGCCAGCGGGGCCCGAGCGGTCGGTCCCAACACCGGGGAGCTGTTTTTT
CASGARAVGPNTGELFF
>-|TRBJ2-6|TRBV10-3|many
TGTGCCATCTCGGAGGGCTTCGGGGCCAACGTCCTGACTTTC
CAISEGFGANVLTF
>-|TRBJ1-1|TRBV5-1|many
TGCGCCAGCAGCTTGGGTCCGATGAACACTGAAGCTTTCTTT
CASSLGPMNTEAFF
>-|TRBJ2-5|TRBV7-9|many
TGTGCCAGCAGCTTAACGGGGACGCAAGAGACCCAGTACTTC
CASSLTGTQETQYF
>-|TRBJ2-1|TRBV10-1|few
TGCGCCAGCAGTGAGTCGTATGGGGCCCCCAATGAGCAGTTCTTC
CASSESYGAPNEQFF
>TRBD1|TRBJ2-7|TRBV28|once
TGTGCCAGCAGTTTATGGAGGCGGACAGGTCTCTACGAGCAGTACTTC
CASSLWRRTGLYEQYF
>-|TRBJ2-5|TRBV2|many
TGTGCCACCGGAGGTATCCCCCACGTGGAGACCCAGTACTTC
CATGGIPHVETQYF
>-|TRBJ1-3|TRBV12-3/TRBV12-4|many
TGTGCCAGCAGTTCGACCGGGACACCAAGTAACACCATATATTTT
CASSSTGTPSNTIYF
>TRBD1|TRBJ2-1|TRBV7-9|-
TGTGCCAGCAGTTTTGGACAGGGTAGTCATGAGCAGTTCTTC
CASSFGQGSHEQFF
>TRBD2|TRBJ2-5|TRBV7-2|-
TGTGCCAGCAGCTTAGGGAGATTCCGGGGGGGCTCAGAGACCCAGTACTTC
CASSLGRFRGGSETQYF
>TRBD1|TRBJ1-2|TRBV30|many
TGTGCCTGGAGTGTTGGGGCAGGGGGTGGCTACACCTTC
CAWSVGAGGGYTF